The 27 T cell receptor beta chains reported below all come from one sample, sequenced in a study of Graves' ophthalmopathy and Graves' hyperthyroidism. CDR3 regions of TCR beta were amplified from RNA transcripts. After a first-round RT-PCR with HTBI primers, a second-round multiplex PCR was run. MiXCR, applied by TCRdb to the multiplex PCR reads, yields one record per CDR3 protein. Of around 670,000 distinct CDR3 sequences in the sample, 40% are singletons; the top ten hold 44%. Sequenced sample: peripheral blood. Source of these receptors: an adult man with Graves' ophthalmopathy.

This clonotype was detected only a few times. The chain has TRBV7-2 and TRBJ2-6, with 15 bases that match TRBD2. Trimming cost V 5 bases and J 0 bases; bases outside gene matches: 5. This CDR3 is 19 amino acids long. Germline-derived CDR1 and CDR2 are SGHTA and FQGNSA. CDR3 sequence (DNA): TGTGCCAGCAGCCCCCGGGGACTAGCGGGAGGCTCTGGGGCCAACGTCCTGACTTTC. It translates to CASSPRGLAGGSGANVLTF.

This clonotype was seen more than once but under ten times. The rearrangement joins TRBV5-4 to TRBJ2-7, with D possibly matching TRBD1 (5 bases). This CDR3 has 14 amino acids. Trimming removed 1 base at V and 3 bases at J, with 11 bases between. Germline V gene lookup returns CDR1 SGHNT and CDR2 YYREEE (reference sequence). The CDR3: CASSLRGLGYEQYF. The CDR3 nucleotides read TGTGCCAGCAGCTTGAGGGGTTTAGGCTACGAGCAGTACTTC.

This chain links TRBV29-1 with TRBJ2-7; D is tentatively TRBD1 or TRBD2 (5 bases each). CDR1 and CDR2 from the germline V gene are SQVTM and ANQGSEA. This CDR3 is 13 amino acids long. V was cut by 6 bases and J by 3 bases, with 15 bases left in between. DNA for the CDR3: TGCAGCGTCGGGACCAAGAATGACTACGAGCAGTACTTC. Its protein product is CSVGTKNDYEQYF.

This clonotype was found many times. V gene TRBV12-3 or TRBV12-4 combines with J gene TRBJ1-5, with D possibly matching TRBD1 (6 bases). Trimming took off 3 bases at V and 4 bases at J, with 10 bases between the two ends. This CDR3 is 14 amino acids long. The CDR3 here is CASSFRQENQPQHF. The CDR3 nucleotides are TGTGCCAGCAGTTTTCGACAGGAGAATCAGCCCCAGCATTTT.

The chain recombines TRBV20-1 with TRBJ2-7; TRBD2 agrees at 9 bases. Germline CDR1 is DFQATT and CDR2 is SNEGSKA (reference sequence). This CDR3 has 15 residues. Trimming removed 5 bases from V and 0 bases from J; junction bases left unmatched: 8. The CDR3 DNA is TGCAGTGCTTATAAGAGCGGGAGGCCCTCCTACGAGCAGTACTTC. This codes for CSAYKSGRPSYEQYF.

The chain uses TRBV5-1 and TRBJ2-6, with TRBD2 as a possible D gene (6 bases). The CDR3 spans 18 residues. The germline gives CDR1 SGHRS, CDR2 YFSETQ. Trimming took off 0 bases at V and 0 bases at J, with 13 bases between the two ends. CDR3 sequence reads: CASSLGPLAFSGANVLTF. The CDR3 bases are TGCGCCAGCAGCTTGGGGCCACTAGCTTTCTCTGGGGCCAACGTCCTGACTTTC.

The V and J genes are TRBV9 and TRBJ2-7, with unresolved D. Trimming removed 0 bases from V and 6 bases from J, with 13 bases in between. CDR1 and CDR2 from the germline V gene are SGDLS and YYNGEE. CDR3 length: 14 residues. DNA of the CDR3: TGTGCCAGCAGCGTAGGTCAGACCAACTGCGAGCAGTACTTC. Its protein is CASSVGQTNCEQYF.

This clonotype was observed once. V gene TRBV10-3 combines with J gene TRBJ2-7; TRBD1 aligns across 8 bases. Germline values: CDR1 ENHRY, CDR2 SYGVKD. V gave up 0 bases and J gave up 2 bases; unmatched junction bases: 9. The CDR3 loop spans 17 amino acids. Here the CDR3 reads CAISESKAGGITYEQYF. CDR3 in DNA: TGTGCCATCAGTGAGTCGAAGGCAGGGGGCATCACCTACGAGCAGTACTTC.

The V call is TRBV14, the J call TRBJ1-2; D unresolved. In germline, CDR1 is SGHDN, CDR2 FVKESK. The CDR3 is 14 residues long. V was shortened by 1 base and J by 3 bases, with 9 bases between the two germline ends. CDR3 protein: CASSQGRVYYGYTF. CDR3 nucleotide sequence: TGTGCCAGCAGCCAAGGGAGGGTTTACTATGGCTACACCTTC.

The V and J genes are TRBV6-6 and TRBJ2-2, with D hard to call. Between the trimmed V and J ends, which lost 7 bases and 1 base, there was a span of 4 bases. Germline V gene lookup returns CDR1 MNHNY and CDR2 SVGAGI (reference sequence). This CDR3 is built from 12 residues. The CDR3 DNA follows: TGTGCCAGCATACTGAACACCGGGGAGCTGTTTTTT. This codes for CASILNTGELFF.

The chain links TRBV4-2 to TRBJ1-5; D unclear. Trimming removed 0 bases at V and 0 bases at J, with 9 bases between. This CDR3 is built from 16 residues. Germline V gives CDR1 LGHNA, CDR2 YNFKEQ. The CDR3 nucleotides are TGTGCCAGCAGCCAAGATCTGTCAGATAGCAATCAGCCCCAGCATTTT. This sequence encodes CASSQDLSDSNQPQHF.

V is TRBV2 and J is TRBJ1-1; no clear D gene. From germline, CDR1 is SNHLY and CDR2 FYNNEI. There are 15 residues in the CDR3. Trimming took off 3 bases at V and 10 bases at J, with 21 bases between the two ends. The DNA of the CDR3 is TGTGCCAGCAGTGACTCGAGGTCCGGAATGATTGGAGCTTTCTTT. Translation gives CASSDSRSGMIGAFF.

This clonotype was counted at least ten times. The chain links TRBV15 to TRBJ1-5; D is perhaps TRBD1 (5 bases). Germline V gene lookup returns CDR1 LNHNV and CDR2 YYDKDF (reference sequence). The CDR3 contains 14 residues. V was trimmed by 1 base and J by 3 bases, leaving 7 bases between them. The DNA for the CDR3 is TGTGCCACCAGCAGAGCAGGGCCCAATCAGCCCCAGCATTTT. Translating gives CATSRAGPNQPQHF.

The sample holds a few counts of this clonotype. CDR3 residues: CASSPRLAGAGSNTGELFF. CDR3 DNA sequence: TGTGCCAGCAGCCCTCGACTAGCGGGGGCCGGGTCCAACACCGGGGAGCTGTTTTTT. The chain uses TRBV7-2 and TRBJ2-2; TRBD2 agrees at 12 bases. V lost 5 bases, J lost 2 bases, and 12 bases stayed unmatched. The CDR3 consists of 19 residues. Germline assignment: CDR1 SGHTA and CDR2 FQGNSA.

V usage is TRBV7-9 and J usage is TRBJ2-7, with 10 bases fitting TRBD1. The CDR3 has 16 residues. V lost 1 base to trimming and J lost 3 bases; unmatched junction nucleotides: 6. CDR1 SEHNR and CDR2 FQNEAQ come from the germline V gene (reference sequence). For the CDR3, the DNA is TGTGCCAGCAGCTTAGTGCGTGGGGACAGGGGCTACGAGCAGTACTTC. Its translation: CASSLVRGDRGYEQYF.

This clonotype was counted many times. The chain uses TRBV29-1 and TRBJ1-6; TRBD1 is a possible D gene (5 bases). The germline V gene encodes CDR1 SQVTM and CDR2 ANQGSEA. The CDR3 consists of 13 residues. V dropped 5 bases and J dropped 7 bases, with 12 bases sitting between them. For the CDR3, the DNA is TGCAGCGTTAAAAGGGGCCCGAATTCACCCCTCCACTTT. This sequence encodes CSVKRGPNSPLHF.

This clonotype has at least ten counts. The V and J genes are TRBV7-3 and TRBJ2-7, with 7 nucleotides matching TRBD2. The V segment lost 3 bases and the J segment 7 bases; nucleotides outside the gene matches: 12. From germline, CDR1 is SGHTA and CDR2 FQGTGA. CDR3 length equals 15 residues. CDR3 coding DNA: TGTGCCAGCAGCTTGGGGCCAGGGAGGGACGGGGAGCAGTACTTC. It yields the protein CASSLGPGRDGEQYF.

This clonotype occurred many times. The chain has TRBV2 and TRBJ2-7; D remains unclear. Trimming stripped 7 bases from V and 4 bases from J, with 11 bases between. CDR1 is SNHLY and CDR2 is FYNNEI in the germline V gene. This CDR3 is 12 amino acids long. In DNA, the CDR3 is TGTGCCAGCATGCTAGATCTATACGAGCAGTACTTC. This encodes CASMLDLYEQYF.

The V gene is TRBV5-4, the J gene TRBJ1-2; D is uncertain. The CDR3 is 16 residues long. The germline gives CDR1 SGHNT, CDR2 YYREEE (reference sequence). Trimming removed 0 bases at V and 2 bases at J, with 14 bases between. This CDR3 reads CASSLVGNDPNYGYTF. DNA of the CDR3: TGTGCCAGCAGCTTGGTGGGCAACGATCCGAACTATGGCTACACCTTC.

V usage is TRBV15 and J usage is TRBJ1-6; weak D call: TRBD1 (5 bases). The CDR3 totals 15 residues. V was clipped by 3 bases and J by 7 bases, with 13 bases between them. From germline, CDR1 is LNHNV and CDR2 YYDKDF (reference sequence). Here the CDR3 DNA reads TGTGCCACCAGCAGCCAGACAGAGCGAAATTCACCCCTCCACTTT. Its protein is CATSSQTERNSPLHF.

The chain joins TRBV7-9 to TRBJ2-5; 10 positions match TRBD1. CDR1 is SEHNR, CDR2 FQNEAQ, per germline (reference sequence). V was pared by 7 bases and J by 3 bases, with 11 bases of the junction left unmatched. The CDR3 sequence is 16 residues long. The CDR3 sequence: CASTKDGTGAKETQYF. In nucleotides, the CDR3 is TGTGCCAGCACCAAAGACGGGACAGGGGCAAAAGAGACCCAGTACTTC.

This clonotype turned up a few times. The chain employs TRBV7-2 and TRBJ2-7, with TRBD1 matching 7 bases. Germline V gene data show CDR1 as SGHTA and CDR2 as FQGNSA. V shed 4 bases, J shed 3 bases, and the junction held 6 bases outside the gene matches. The CDR3 is 14 residues long. DNA of the CDR3: TGTGCCAGCAGCTCAGACAGGGTGGGCTACGAGCAGTACTTC. Its translation: CASSSDRVGYEQYF.

The genes are TRBV10-2 and TRBJ1-1; D unresolved. The CDR3 has 14 amino acids. V was shortened by 6 bases and J by 5 bases, with 16 bases between the two germline ends. Germline V gene sequence: CDR1 WSHSY, CDR2 SAAADI. The CDR3 sequence is CASRKGRGVTEAFF. The CDR3 coding sequence is TGCGCCAGCAGGAAGGGCAGAGGTGTGACTGAAGCTTTCTTT.

This clonotype was seen at least ten times. The chain has TRBV29-1 and TRBJ1-5; D possibly corresponds to TRBD1 (6 bases). Deletions cut 5 bases from V and 2 bases from J, with 13 bases between. The germline CDR1 and CDR2 sequences are SQVTM and ANQGSEA. The CDR3 contains 14 residues. The chain's CDR3 is CSVSTGSGNQPQHF. CDR3 coding DNA: TGCAGCGTTAGTACAGGGTCGGGCAATCAGCCCCAGCATTTT.

This clonotype has only a few counts. The V call is TRBV7-9, the J call TRBJ1-4, with unresolved D. The V end was cut by 3 bases, the J end by 6 bases, with 14 bases between. The CDR3 runs 15 residues. Germline values: CDR1 SEHNR, CDR2 FQNEAQ (reference sequence). CDR3 region: CASSFLDNADEKLFF. CDR3 coding DNA: TGTGCCAGCAGCTTTCTGGATAATGCTGATGAAAAACTGTTTTTT. Supplemented by reference TRBV7-9 and TRBJ1-4, the full variable domain reads DTGVSQNPRHKITKRGQNVTFRCDPISEHNRLYWYRQTLGQGPEFLTYFQNEAQLEKSRLLSDRFSAERPKGSFSTLEIQRTEQGDSAMYLCASSFLDNADEKLFFGSGTQLSVL.

The V call is TRBV25-1, the J call TRBJ2-6; D remains unclear. The CDR3 is 17 amino acids. CDR1 and CDR2 (germline): MGHDK, SYGVNS. Trimming took 6 bases from V and 0 from J, leaving 15 bases between them. The CDR3 is CASSLLGRNSGANVLTF. DNA of the CDR3: TGTGCCAGCAGCTTGCTTGGCCGAAACTCTGGGGCCAACGTCCTGACTTTC.

This clonotype was seen only a few times. The chain joins TRBV20-1 to TRBJ2-2; D might be TRBD1 or TRBD2, each matching 5 bases. V was cut by 1 base and J by 1 base, with 10 bases left in between. This CDR3 has 15 amino acids. Germline CDR1 reads DFQATT; CDR2 reads SNEGSKA (reference sequence). This CDR3 is CSARGGTVNTGELFF. DNA of the CDR3: TGCAGTGCTAGAGGAGGGACCGTGAACACCGGGGAGCTGTTTTTT.